A single sample gave rise to the 18 T cell receptor beta chains below, sequenced in a study of blood T cells in healthy people across ages. Then a second PCR, running roughly 7 to 11 cycles, was carried out with a sample-barcoded 5' primer and a J-beta primer mix. TCRdb fed the 5' RACE reads into MiXCR, producing one record per CDR3 protein. The sample lists roughly 700,000 distinct CDR3 sequences, approximately 50% seen once, with around a third in the top ten. Sequenced material: blood. Receptors were obtained from a woman aged 60 to 75 in good health.

The chain combines TRBV24-1 with TRBJ2-3; D may be TRBD2 (6 bases). V dropped 10 bases and J dropped 5 bases, with 18 bases sitting between them. There are 14 residues in the CDR3. Germline CDR1 KGHDR, CDR2 SFDVKD. The CDR3 coding sequence is TGTGCCACTAGCAAGGCGGGATCCGGAGATACGCAGTATTTT. Translating it yields CATSKAGSGDTQYF.

The chain has TRBV7-2 and TRBJ2-5; maybe TRBD1 (5 bases). The V and J ends lost 0 bases and 5 bases respectively, with 13 bases between them. The CDR3 contains 15 residues. Germline values: CDR1 SGHTA, CDR2 FQGNSA. The CDR3 protein is CASSLAQGLGETQYF. Written as DNA, the CDR3 is TGTGCCAGCAGCTTAGCGCAGGGATTAGGGGAGACCCAGTACTTC.

Written as DNA, the CDR3 is TGTGCCAGCAGCGTAGTGGCGAAAGAGACCCAGTACTTC. It encodes CASSVVAKETQYF. The chain carries TRBV7-2 and TRBJ2-5; D gene ambiguous. Germline assignment: CDR1 SGHTA and CDR2 FQGNSA. The CDR3 loop spans 13 amino acids. Trimming removed 5 bases from V and 3 bases from J, with 10 bases in between.

The chain carries TRBV6-1 and TRBJ2-7; TRBD1 agrees at 9 bases. Germline V gene data show CDR1 as MNHNS and CDR2 as SASEGT. CDR3 length equals 16 residues. J lost 0 bases, V lost 6 bases, and 9 bases had no gene match. As DNA, the CDR3 is TGTGCCAGCAGGGAACGGACAGGGGCTAGCTCCTACGAGCAGTACTTC. Translated, it gives CASRERTGASSYEQYF.

This clonotype was seen just once. An end of the junction differs from the germline gene, which may be a read error. This chain uses TRBV5-1 with TRBJ2-5; no definite D call. Germline lookup yields CDR1 SGHRS and CDR2 YFSETQ. The CDR3 runs to 14 residues. The CDR3 reads CASSVQTYQEAQYF. The CDR3 region has the DNA TGCGCCAGCAGCGTTCAGACGTACCAAGAGGCCCAGTACTTC.

This chain joins TRBV27 and TRBJ2-7; D gene ambiguous. With 8 bases removed from V and 6 bases from J, the gap between germline ends came to 23 bases. The CDR3 consists of 15 residues. Germline loops: CDR1 MNHEY, CDR2 SMNVEV (reference sequence). CDR3 loop: CASGPFPGRRREQYF. For the CDR3, the DNA is TGTGCCAGCGGACCATTCCCGGGCAGACGCCGCGAGCAGTACTTC.

In this sample, this clonotype turned up a few times. This chain joins TRBV4-3 and TRBJ2-2, with unresolved D. Germline assignment: CDR1 LGHNA and CDR2 YSLEER. CDR3 length equals 16 residues. V was cut by 0 bases and J by 1 base, with 9 bases left in between. The CDR3 is CASSQEAPWNTGELFF. The CDR3 bases are TGCGCCAGCAGCCAAGAGGCACCGTGGAACACCGGGGAGCTGTTTTTT.

This clonotype has a handful of counts. The rearrangement joins TRBV2 to TRBJ1-5; a weak D match, TRBD1 (6 bases). V was cut by 10 bases and J by 1 base, with 11 bases left in between. The CDR3 loop spans 13 amino acids. Germline CDR1 reads SNHLY; CDR2 reads FYNNEI. The CDR3 protein is CATKGQSNQPQHF. The CDR3 DNA follows: TGTGCCACCAAAGGACAGAGCAATCAGCCCCAGCATTTT.

In this sample, this clonotype turned up once. The CDR3, as DNA: TGTGCCAGCAGTCAATACCCACGGACCTCGACAGATACGCAGTATTTT. Translating it yields CASSQYPRTSTDTQYF. The rearrangement links TRBV6-5 to TRBJ2-3; D not resolved. This CDR3 contains 16 residues. Germline V lookup: CDR1 MNHEY, CDR2 SVGAGI. V shed 5 bases and J shed 3 bases, with 18 bases lying between them.

The rearrangement uses TRBV20-1 and TRBJ2-7, with D unresolved. The germline gives CDR1 DFQATT, CDR2 SNEGSKA (reference sequence). With 0 bases removed from V and 3 bases from J, the gap between germline ends came to 15 bases. The CDR3 spans 15 residues. Here the CDR3 reads CSARDGPGGIYEQYF. The CDR3 bases are TGCAGTGCTAGAGATGGGCCCGGTGGAATCTACGAGCAGTACTTC.

The chain employs TRBV7-9 and TRBJ1-4; D is perhaps TRBD1 (6 bases). V was cut by 10 bases and J by 6 bases, with 18 bases left in between. Looked up from germline, CDR1 is SEHNR and CDR2 is FQNEAQ (reference sequence). The length of the CDR3 is 14 residues. The CDR3 DNA follows: TGTGCCATCTCAGGGACAAACGACGATGAAAAACTGTTTTTT. It is translated as CAISGTNDDEKLFF.

The genes are TRBV20-1 and TRBJ2-7; D unresolved. Germline CDR1 and CDR2: DFQATT and SNEGSKA (reference sequence). The CDR3 is made up of 13 amino acids. The ends were cut back, 3 bases at V and 1 base at J, with 10 bases in the middle. In DNA, the CDR3 is TGCAGTGCTAGCCAAGACTCGTCCTACGAGCAGTACTTC. Amino acids: CSASQDSSYEQYF.

The sample holds a few counts of this clonotype. This chain uses TRBV7-9 with TRBJ2-1; 13 positions match TRBD2. This CDR3 spans 17 amino acids. Unmatched junction bases numbered 10, after V lost 5 bases and J lost 6 bases. Germline CDR1 reads SEHNR; CDR2 reads FQNEAQ (reference sequence). For the CDR3, the DNA is TGTGCCAGCAGCCCTTGGAGGACTAGCGGGAGATCCAATGAGCAGTTCTTC. Its protein product is CASSPWRTSGRSNEQFF.

This sequence joins TRBV20-1 and TRBJ2-5; TRBD1 is a possible D gene (6 bases). The end of the DNA is better explained by TRBJ2-7, so the J call may be wrong. The CDR3 is 15 amino acids. Germline CDR1 and CDR2: DFQATT and SNEGSKA (reference sequence). The CDR3 protein is CSASPGQRYSYEQYF. CDR3 DNA sequence: TGCAGTGCTTCCCCGGGACAAAGGTACTCCTACGAGCAGTACTTC.

In its sample, this clonotype was seen a few times. This chain uses TRBV9 with TRBJ2-7, with TRBD2 matching over 7 bases. The trim removed 4 bases at V and 0 bases at J, leaving 4 bases unmatched. The CDR3 covers 14 residues. Germline V gives CDR1 SGDLS, CDR2 YYNGEE. The CDR3 here is CASSKSGTSYEQYF. The CDR3 DNA sequence: TGTGCCAGCAGCAAGAGCGGGACCTCCTACGAGCAGTACTTC. Drawing the rest from reference TRBV9 and TRBJ2-7, the complete variable domain is DSGVTQTPKHLITATGQRVTLRCSPRSGDLSVYWYQQSLDQGLQFLIQYYNGEERAKGNILERFSAQQFPDLHSELNLSSLELGDSALYFCASSKSGTSYEQYFGPGTRLTVT.

V gene TRBV20-1 combines with J gene TRBJ1-1; D gene ambiguous. CDR1 is DFQATT, CDR2 SNEGSKA, per germline (reference sequence). V was shortened by 4 bases and J by 0 bases, with 9 bases between the two germline ends. There are 13 residues in the CDR3. The CDR3 sequence: CSAIDILNTEAFF. CDR3 nucleotide sequence: TGCAGTGCTATAGATATACTGAACACTGAAGCTTTCTTT.

J is TRBJ1-1 and V is TRBV4-2, with D possibly TRBD1 on 5 matching bases. This CDR3 spans 14 amino acids. V lost 6 bases, J lost 4 bases, and 15 bases lay in between. Germline loops: CDR1 LGHNA, CDR2 YNFKEQ. The CDR3 nucleotides read TGTGCCAGCAGGCATCCGGGGGGGTTCACTGAAGCTTTCTTT. This encodes CASRHPGGFTEAFF.

This sequence joins TRBV11-2 and TRBJ2-1; 9 nucleotides agree with TRBD2. Looked up from germline, CDR1 is SGHAT and CDR2 is FQNNGV. This CDR3 spans 14 amino acids. Trimming cost V 5 bases and J 9 bases; bases outside gene matches: 8. In DNA form, the CDR3 reads TGTGCCAGCAGCGCGTATTTAGCGGGAGCTGAGCAGTTCTTC. Amino acid sequence: CASSAYLAGAEQFF.